This T cell receptor beta chain was obtained from a study of beta chain features in type 1 diabetes. Study-level findings and limits: In patients and controls equally, PCR might favor templates that are shorter. Moderately but significantly shorter TCRB CDR3s were found in Type 1 diabetes patients in all four CD4+ subsets.

Comment on this clone: Its antigen is unknown.

V was clipped by 1 base and J by 10 bases, with 14 bases between them. Per the germline V gene, CDR1 is SEHNR and CDR2 is FQNEAQ (reference sequence). CDR3 length: 14 residues. The investigators reverse transcribed all of the isolated RNA, so they sequenced expressed TCRB transcripts. Assay used: immunoSEQ multiplex PCR; TCRdb lists only in-frame clones, some missing. Among under 300,000 clones listed, about 24% were seen once. Sequenced material: naive CD4+ T cells from blood. The chain joins TRBV7-9 to TRBJ2-1; D perhaps matches TRBD1 (5 bases). This receptor was obtained from a woman aged 25 to 45 with type 1 diabetes. CDR3 sequence (DNA): TGTGCCAGCAGCTTAGTGACAGTACAAAAGGAGCAGTTCTTC. As protein: CASSLVTVQKEQFF. Filled out from reference TRBV7-9 and TRBJ2-1, the complete variable domain reads DTGVSQNPRHKITKRGQNVTFRCDPISEHNRLYWYRQTLGQGPEFLTYFQNEAQLEKSRLLSDRFSAERPKGSFSTLEIQRTEQGDSAMYLCASSLVTVQKEQFFGPGTRLTVL.